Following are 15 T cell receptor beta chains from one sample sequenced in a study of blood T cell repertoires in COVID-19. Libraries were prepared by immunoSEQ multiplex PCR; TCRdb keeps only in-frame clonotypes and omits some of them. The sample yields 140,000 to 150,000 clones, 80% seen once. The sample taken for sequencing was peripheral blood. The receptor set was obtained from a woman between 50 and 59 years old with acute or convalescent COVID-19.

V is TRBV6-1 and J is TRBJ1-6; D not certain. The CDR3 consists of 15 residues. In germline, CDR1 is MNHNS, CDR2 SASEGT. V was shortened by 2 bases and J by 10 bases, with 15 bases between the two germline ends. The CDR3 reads CASSESIRGVSPLHF. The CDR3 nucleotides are TGTGCCAGCAGTGAAAGTATTCGGGGAGTATCACCCCTCCACTTT.

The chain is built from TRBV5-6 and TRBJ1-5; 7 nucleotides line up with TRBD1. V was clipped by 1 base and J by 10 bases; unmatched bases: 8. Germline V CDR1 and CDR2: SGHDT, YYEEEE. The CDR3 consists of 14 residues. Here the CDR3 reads CASSLTGEVSPQHF. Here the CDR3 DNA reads TGTGCCAGCAGCTTGACAGGGGAGGTGTCCCCCCAGCATTTT.

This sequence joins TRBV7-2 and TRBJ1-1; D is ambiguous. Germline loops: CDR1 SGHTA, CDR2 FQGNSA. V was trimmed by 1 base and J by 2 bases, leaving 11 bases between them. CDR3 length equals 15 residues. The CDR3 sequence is CASSLVRSLNTEAFF. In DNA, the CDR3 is TGTGCCAGCAGCTTAGTTAGGAGCCTAAACACTGAAGCTTTCTTT.

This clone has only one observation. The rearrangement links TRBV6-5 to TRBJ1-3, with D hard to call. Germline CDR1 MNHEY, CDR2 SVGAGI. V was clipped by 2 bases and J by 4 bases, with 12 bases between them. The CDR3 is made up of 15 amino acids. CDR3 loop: CASSYAQSSGNTIYF. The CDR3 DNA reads TGTGCCAGCAGTTACGCACAGTCTTCCGGAAACACCATATATTTT.

The CDR3 region has the DNA TGTGCCAGCAGCCCCGAGCCGGGACTTTGGGAGACCCAGTACTTC. This encodes CASSPEPGLWETQYF. The chain carries TRBV4-2 and TRBJ2-5, with D maybe TRBD2 (6 bases). Germline CDR1 is LGHNA and CDR2 is YNFKEQ. The V and J ends lost 4 bases and 5 bases respectively, with 17 bases between them. The CDR3 spans 15 residues.

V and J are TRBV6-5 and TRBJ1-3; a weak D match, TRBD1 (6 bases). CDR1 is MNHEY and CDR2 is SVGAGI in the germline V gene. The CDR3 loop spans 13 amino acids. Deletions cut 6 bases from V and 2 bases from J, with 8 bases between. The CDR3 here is CASRDSPGNTIYF. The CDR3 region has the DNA TGTGCCAGCAGGGACAGCCCTGGAAACACCATATATTTT.

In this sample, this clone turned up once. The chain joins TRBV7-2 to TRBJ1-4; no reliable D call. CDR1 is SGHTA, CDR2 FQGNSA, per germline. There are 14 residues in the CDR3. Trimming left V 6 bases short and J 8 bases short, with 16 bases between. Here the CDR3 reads CASSGRAGIEKLFF. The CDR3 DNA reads TGTGCCAGCAGTGGACGGGCCGGGATAGAAAAACTGTTTTTT. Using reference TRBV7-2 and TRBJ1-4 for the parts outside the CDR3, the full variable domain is GAGVSQSPSNKVTEKGKDVELRCDPISGHTALYWYRQSLGQGLEFLIYFQGNSAPDKSGLPSDRFSAERTGGSVSTLTIQRTQQEDSAVYLCASSGRAGIEKLFFGSGTQLSVL.

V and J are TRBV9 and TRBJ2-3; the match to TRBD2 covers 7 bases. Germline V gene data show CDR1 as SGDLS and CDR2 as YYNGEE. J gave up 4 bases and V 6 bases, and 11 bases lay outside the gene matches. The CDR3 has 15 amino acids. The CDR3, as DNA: TGTGCCAGCAAACCCGGGGAGGGGTTGGCAGATACGCAGTATTTT. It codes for CASKPGEGLADTQYF.

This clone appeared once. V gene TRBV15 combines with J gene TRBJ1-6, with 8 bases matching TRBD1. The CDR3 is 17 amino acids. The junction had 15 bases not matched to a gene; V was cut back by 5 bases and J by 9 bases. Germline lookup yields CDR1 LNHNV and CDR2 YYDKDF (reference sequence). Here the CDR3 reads CATSPSGTGERRSPLHF. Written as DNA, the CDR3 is TGTGCCACCAGCCCCTCGGGGACAGGAGAACGTCGTTCACCCCTCCACTTT.

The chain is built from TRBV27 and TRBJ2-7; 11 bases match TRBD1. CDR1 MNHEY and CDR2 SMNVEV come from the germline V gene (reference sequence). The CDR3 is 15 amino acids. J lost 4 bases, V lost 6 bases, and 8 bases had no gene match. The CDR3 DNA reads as TGTGCCAGCAGATTAGGACAGGGGGCTATGTACGAGCAGTACTTC. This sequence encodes CASRLGQGAMYEQYF.

The CDR3 loop is CAITRQEGYEQYF. DNA for the CDR3: TGTGCCATCACCCGACAAGAAGGCTACGAGCAGTACTTC. The genes are TRBV10-3 and TRBJ2-7; D gene uncertain. CDR1 ENHRY and CDR2 SYGVKD come from the germline V gene. The length of the CDR3 is 13 residues. The V and J ends lost 7 bases and 3 bases respectively, with 13 bases between them.

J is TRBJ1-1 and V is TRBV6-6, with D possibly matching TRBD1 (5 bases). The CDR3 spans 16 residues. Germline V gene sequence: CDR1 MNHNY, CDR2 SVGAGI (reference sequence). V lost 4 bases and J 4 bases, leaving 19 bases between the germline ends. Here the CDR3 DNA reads TGTGCCAGCAGTTTTTCCTTTGGGGAGGGGAGCACTGAAGCTTTCTTT. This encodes CASSFSFGEGSTEAFF.

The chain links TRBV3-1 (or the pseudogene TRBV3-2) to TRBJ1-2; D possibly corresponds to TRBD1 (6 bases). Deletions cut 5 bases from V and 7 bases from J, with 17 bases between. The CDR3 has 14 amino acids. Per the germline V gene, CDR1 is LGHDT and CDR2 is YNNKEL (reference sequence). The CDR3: CASSSNHQGTGYTF. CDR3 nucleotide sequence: TGTGCCAGCAGCAGCAATCACCAGGGGACTGGCTACACCTTC.

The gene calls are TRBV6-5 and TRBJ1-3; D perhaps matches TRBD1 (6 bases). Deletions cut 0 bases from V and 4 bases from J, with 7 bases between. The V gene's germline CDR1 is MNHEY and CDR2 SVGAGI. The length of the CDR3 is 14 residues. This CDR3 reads CASSYSDRGNTIYF. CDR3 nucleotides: TGTGCCAGCAGTTACTCGGACAGAGGAAACACCATATATTTT.

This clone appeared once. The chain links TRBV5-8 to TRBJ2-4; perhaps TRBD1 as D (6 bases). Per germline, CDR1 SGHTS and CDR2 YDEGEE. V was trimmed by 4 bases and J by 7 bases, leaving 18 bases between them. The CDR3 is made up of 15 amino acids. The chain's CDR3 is CASSQGQFDTNIQYF. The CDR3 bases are TGTGCCAGCAGCCAAGGACAGTTTGATACGAACATTCAGTACTTC.